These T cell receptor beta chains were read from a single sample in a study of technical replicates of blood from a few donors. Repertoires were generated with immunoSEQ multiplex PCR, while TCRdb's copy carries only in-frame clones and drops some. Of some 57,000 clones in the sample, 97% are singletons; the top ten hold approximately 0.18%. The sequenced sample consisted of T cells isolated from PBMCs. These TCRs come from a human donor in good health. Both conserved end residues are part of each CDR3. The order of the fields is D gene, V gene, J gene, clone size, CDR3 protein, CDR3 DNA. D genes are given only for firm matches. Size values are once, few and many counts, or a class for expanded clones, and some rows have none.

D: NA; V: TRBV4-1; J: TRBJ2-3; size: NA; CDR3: CASSQETRIDTQYF; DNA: TGCGCCAGCAGCCAGGAGACTAGGATTGATACGCAGTATTTT
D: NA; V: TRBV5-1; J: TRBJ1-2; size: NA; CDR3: CASRQGPDSVYGYTF; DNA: TGCGCCAGCAGACAGGGCCCCGATTCGGTCTATGGCTACACCTTC
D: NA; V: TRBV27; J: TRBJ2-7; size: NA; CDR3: CASSLSIRGGAPYEQYF; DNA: TGTGCCAGCAGTTTATCGATTAGGGGGGGCGCCCCCTACGAGCAGTACTTC
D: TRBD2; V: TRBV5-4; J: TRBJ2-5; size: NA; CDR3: CASSLGAGLAGAQYF; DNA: TGTGCCAGCAGCTTAGGAGCCGGACTAGCGGGAGCCCAGTACTTC
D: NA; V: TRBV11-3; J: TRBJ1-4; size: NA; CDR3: CASSPRRGIGATNEKLFF; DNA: TGTGCCAGCAGCCCCCGACGGGGAATCGGGGCAACTAATGAAAAACTGTTTTTT
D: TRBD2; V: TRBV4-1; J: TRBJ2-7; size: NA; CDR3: CASSQGASGSYEQYF; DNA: TGCGCCAGCAGCCAAGGGGCCAGCGGGAGCTACGAGCAGTACTTC
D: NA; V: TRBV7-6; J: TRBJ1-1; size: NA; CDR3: CASSLVKSSTEAFF; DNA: TGTGCCAGCAGCTTAGTTAAGTCCAGTACTGAAGCTTTCTTT
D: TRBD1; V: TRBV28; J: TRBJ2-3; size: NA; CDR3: CASSSTGQGAGGQYF; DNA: TGTGCCAGCAGTTCCACAGGACAGGGGGCGGGTGGGCAGTATTTT
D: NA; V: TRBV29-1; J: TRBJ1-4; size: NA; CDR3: CSVVLGGRGEKLFF; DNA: TGCAGCGTGGTCCTAGGGGGAAGGGGTGAAAAACTGTTTTTT
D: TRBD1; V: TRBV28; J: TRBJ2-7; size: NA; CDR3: CASSLDRSPQYF; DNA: TGTGCCAGCAGTTTGGACAGGTCACCACAGTACTTC
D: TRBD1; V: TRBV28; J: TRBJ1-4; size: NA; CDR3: CASSSGQENEKLFF; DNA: TGTGCCAGCAGTTCGGGACAGGAGAATGAAAAACTGTTTTTT
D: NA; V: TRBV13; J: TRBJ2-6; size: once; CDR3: CASAKRTGANVLTF; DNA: TGTGCCAGCGCTAAGCGGACTGGGGCCAACGTCCTGACTTTC
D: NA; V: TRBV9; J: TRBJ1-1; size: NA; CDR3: CASSPHYRDTEAFF; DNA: TGTGCCAGCAGCCCCCACTACAGGGACACTGAAGCTTTCTTT
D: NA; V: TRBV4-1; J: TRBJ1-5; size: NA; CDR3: CASSLAKGGQPQHF; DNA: TGCGCCAGCAGCCTGGCGAAGGGGGGGCAGCCCCAGCATTTT
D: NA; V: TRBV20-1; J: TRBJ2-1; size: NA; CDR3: CSANRYNEQFF; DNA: TGCAGTGCCAACAGGTACAATGAGCAGTTCTTC
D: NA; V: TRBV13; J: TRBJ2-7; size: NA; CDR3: CASSSRQASYEQYF; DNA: TGTGCCAGCAGCTCCCGACAGGCCTCCTACGAGCAGTACTTC
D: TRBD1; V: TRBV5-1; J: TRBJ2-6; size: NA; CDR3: CASSSDRAGANVLTF; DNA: TGCGCCAGCAGCTCCGACAGGGCCGGGGCCAACGTCCTGACTTTC
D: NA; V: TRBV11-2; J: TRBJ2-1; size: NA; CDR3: CASSLAVEYNEQFF; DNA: TGTGCCAGCAGCTTAGCGGTAGAGTACAATGAGCAGTTCTTC
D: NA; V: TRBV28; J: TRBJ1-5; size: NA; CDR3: CASSSWDMGLNGNQPQHF; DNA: TGTGCCAGCAGCAGCTGGGACATGGGCTTGAATGGCAATCAGCCCCAGCATTTT
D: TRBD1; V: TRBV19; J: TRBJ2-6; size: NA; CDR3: CASSGTGGSGANVLTF; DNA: TGTGCCAGTAGTGGGACAGGGGGATCTGGGGCCAACGTCCTGACTTTC
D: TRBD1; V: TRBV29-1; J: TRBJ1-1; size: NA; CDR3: CSVPGQLNTEAFF; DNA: TGCAGCGTGCCGGGACAGTTGAACACTGAAGCTTTCTTT
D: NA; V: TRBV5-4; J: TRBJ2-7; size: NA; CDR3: CASSLEGGDEQYF; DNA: TGTGCCAGCAGCTTGGAGGGCGGGGACGAGCAGTACTTC